This record covers a single TCR beta chain. This sample was included in a study of blood T cell repertoires in COVID-19. Overall study: From the United States, Italy and Spain came samples of acute and convalescent COVID-19.

Data came from immunoSEQ multiplex PCR; TCRdb stores just in-frame clones and leaves some out. The data show approximately 190,000 clones, with roughly 80% seen just once and 4% to 6.5% held by the top ten. In germline, CDR1 is SGDLS, CDR2 YYNGEE. V gave up 3 bases and J gave up 6 bases; unmatched junction bases: 12. The CDR3 length is 17 residues. The chain links TRBV9 to TRBJ2-1; TRBD2 aligns across 10 bases. The sample taken for sequencing was PBMCs or T cells enriched from blood (not recorded which). This clonotype originated in a woman aged 60-70 years with acute COVID-19. As DNA, the CDR3 is TGTGCCAGCAGCGGGGCCAGGGGGCCTAGCGGGGGCAATGAGCAGTTCTTC. Its protein is CASSGARGPSGGNEQFF.